The rows below give T cell receptor beta chains drawn from one sample of a study of blood T cell repertoires in COVID-19. The table came from immunoSEQ multiplex PCR; TCRdb's copy has only in-frame clones and leaves some out. The table shows about 270,000 clones, with just under 90% occurring only once. Sample: PBMCs or T cells enriched from blood (not recorded which). The source of these receptors is a woman in her fifties or sixties who had recovered from COVID-19. CDR3s include the opening cysteine and the closing phenylalanine or tryptophan. A D gene is named only where the DNA matches it firmly. Where a row states a size, it is once, few, many or the class of an expanded clone; other rows omit it.

-	-	TRBV7-9	TRBJ1-1	CASSPRTSEAFF	TGTGCCAGCAGCCCGAGGACATCCGAAGCTTTCTTT
-	-	TRBV6-5	TRBJ1-5	CASRTTGVSNQPQHF	TGTGCCAGCAGGACGACAGGAGTAAGCAATCAGCCCCAGCATTTT
once	TRBD2	TRBV10-3	TRBJ2-1	CAISRTSGRYEQFF	TGTGCCATCAGTCGGACTAGCGGGAGGTATGAGCAGTTCTTC
once	-	TRBV5-1	TRBJ2-1	CASSPTRRDLNEQFF	TGCGCCAGCAGCCCCACGCGCCGCGACTTGAATGAGCAGTTCTTC
-	TRBD2	TRBV5-1	TRBJ2-5	CASSQAGGQETQYF	TGCGCCAGCAGCCAAGCGGGAGGCCAAGAGACCCAGTACTTC
-	-	TRBV6-5	TRBJ1-5	CASSLGDQPQHF	TGTGCCAGCAGTTTGGGAGATCAGCCCCAGCATTTT
-	TRBD1	TRBV2	TRBJ1-2	CASITTGRSGYTF	TGTGCCAGCATCACGACAGGGAGAAGTGGCTACACCTTC
-	-	TRBV19	TRBJ2-1	CATRQRGPSSNEQFF	TGTGCCACACGGCAGAGAGGCCCGTCCTCCAATGAGCAGTTCTTC
once	-	TRBV28	TRBJ2-1	CATQGMRYNEQFF	TGTGCCACCCAGGGGATGCGGTACAATGAGCAGTTCTTC
-	-	TRBV5-1	TRBJ1-5	CASSPSGGAGQPQHF	TGCGCCAGCAGCCCGTCGGGGGGCGCGGGACAGCCCCAGCATTTT
-	-	TRBV2	TRBJ2-7	CASSEGAPGHNYEQYF	TGTGCCAGCAGTGAGGGGGCCCCGGGACATAACTACGAGCAGTACTTC
-	TRBD1	TRBV7-3	TRBJ1-4	CASSPGGLGSNEKLFF	TGTGCCAGCAGCCCAGGGGGCCTTGGTTCTAATGAAAAACTGTTTTTT
-	-	TRBV5-1	TRBJ2-2	CASRIVGLYTGELFF	TGCGCCAGCAGGATAGTGGGGCTTTACACCGGGGAGCTGTTTTTT
-	TRBD1	TRBV28	TRBJ1-5	CASRTVQDRGQSNQPQHF	TGTGCCAGCAGAACCGTTCAGGACAGGGGGCAAAGCAATCAGCCCCAGCATTTT
-	TRBD2	TRBV6-5	TRBJ2-1	CASSPGLARDEQFF	TGTGCCAGCAGCCCCGGACTAGCCCGCGATGAGCAGTTCTTC
-	-	TRBV4-1	TRBJ2-5	CASSQDPSGAGKETQYF	TGCGCCAGCAGCCAAGATCCTTCAGGGGCTGGGAAAGAGACCCAGTACTTC
-	TRBD1	TRBV11-2	TRBJ1-4	CASSEDRGREKLFF	TGTGCCAGCAGCGAGGACAGGGGGCGTGAAAAACTGTTTTTT
-	-	TRBV9	TRBJ1-4	CASSVAGGVYEKLFF	TGTGCCAGCAGCGTAGCGGGGGGGGTGTATGAAAAACTGTTTTTT
-	TRBD2	TRBV30	TRBJ2-1	CAWRKGSGVSNEQFF	TGTGCCTGGAGAAAGGGTAGCGGGGTGAGCAATGAGCAGTTCTTC
few	TRBD2	TRBV28	TRBJ2-2	CASSLWRLAGGPGELFF	TGTGCCAGCAGTTTATGGAGACTAGCGGGAGGCCCCGGGGAGCTGTTTTTT
-	-	TRBV13	TRBJ1-3	CASSLLQGTWGNTIYF	TGTGCCAGCAGCTTACTCCAGGGGACGTGGGGAAACACCATATATTTT
few	-	TRBV28	TRBJ1-5	CASRFTGIYSNQPQHF	TGTGCCAGCAGATTTACAGGGATCTATAGCAATCAGCCCCAGCATTTT
-	TRBD1	TRBV27	TRBJ1-1	CASGRGPNTEAFF	TGTGCCAGCGGCAGGGGGCCCAACACTGAAGCTTTCTTT
-	-	TRBV27	TRBJ1-1	CASSARGGHTEAFF	TGTGCCAGCAGTGCGAGGGGGGGGCACACTGAAGCTTTCTTT